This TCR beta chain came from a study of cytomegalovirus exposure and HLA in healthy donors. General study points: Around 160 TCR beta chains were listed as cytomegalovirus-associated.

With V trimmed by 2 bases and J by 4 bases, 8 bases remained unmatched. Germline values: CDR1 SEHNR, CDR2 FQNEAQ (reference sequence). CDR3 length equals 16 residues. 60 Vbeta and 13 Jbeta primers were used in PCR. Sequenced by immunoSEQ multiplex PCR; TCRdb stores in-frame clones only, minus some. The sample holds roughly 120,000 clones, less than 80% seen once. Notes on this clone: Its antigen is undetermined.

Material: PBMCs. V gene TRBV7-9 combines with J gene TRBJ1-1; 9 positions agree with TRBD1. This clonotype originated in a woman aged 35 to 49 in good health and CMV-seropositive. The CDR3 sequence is CASSLKGTGSGTEAFF. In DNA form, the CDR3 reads TGTGCCAGCAGCTTAAAGGGGACAGGGAGCGGCACTGAAGCTTTCTTT.